This TCR beta chain comes out of a study of T cell responses to AZD1222 COVID-19 vaccine. Recipients boosted at about 4 weeks or about 12 weeks are pooled. General study points: Unmutated variant regions reportedly attract nearly half of all spike-specific TCRs. Rises in breadth and depth of Spike-specific TCRs came after two AZD1222 doses. Only after the peak T cell response were repertoires sampled.

This clone was counted a single time. Its antigen is not identified. V was pared by 5 bases and J by 0 bases, with 11 bases of the junction left unmatched. This CDR3 has 17 residues. The germline V gene has CDR1 SGHTS and CDR2 YDEGEE. TCRdb keeps only in-frame clones here, not all; method: immunoSEQ multiplex PCR. Of 200,000 or so clones listed, 90% to 95% are singletons. The TCR was taken from an adult who received the AZD1222 COVID-19 vaccine. The gene calls are TRBV5-8 and TRBJ1-3; TRBD1 aligns across 7 bases. The sequencing here drew on peripheral blood, taken 28 days after the second AZD1222 dose. As DNA, the CDR3 is TGTGCCAGCAGGTCCTCACGACAGGGCTACTCTGGAAACACCATATATTTT. Amino acids: CASRSSRQGYSGNTIYF.